This T cell receptor (beta chain) was sequenced in a study of spatial heterogeneity in lung cancer. About the study: More than 8.5 raw reads, on average, carried each unique TCR and UMI combination. Findings and limits, study-wide: At tumor resection, ubiquitous expanded TCRs were detected in blood more often than later.

Time point given: sample taken at primary tumor resection. Tumor, nontumor lung or frozen PBMC supplied whole RNA, sequenced without sorting. TCRdb re-called the 5' RACE reads through MiXCR, storing one row per CDR3 protein. The table has 85,000 to 100,000 distinct CDR3 sequences, roughly 12% seen once. This clonotype was counted many times. Its antigen is currently unknown. V lost 3 bases and J lost 3; bases outside the gene matches: 1. This CDR3 has 14 residues. Per germline, CDR1 SQVTM and CDR2 ANQGSEA. The chain is built from TRBV29-1 and TRBJ2-3; TRBD2 matches 12 bases. The source of this sequence is a male donor with early-stage non-small cell lung cancer. Sequencing was performed on PBMCs, taken at surgery. The CDR3 DNA reads TGCAGCGTTGATGGACTAGCGGGAACAGATACGCAGTATTTT. This gives the protein CSVDGLAGTDTQYF.